These T cell receptor beta chains were read from a single sample in a study of CD8 T cells in Susac syndrome. TCRdb reprocessed the immunoSEQ multiplex PCR reads with MiXCR, giving one entry per CDR3 protein. The repertoire holds about 130,000 distinct CDR3 sequences, with about 94% as singletons. Sequencing was carried out using CD4+ T cells from PBMCs. Receptor source: a human donor with multiple sclerosis. Both conserved end residues are part of each CDR3. The D gene is left open where the match is weak. Size is omitted from some rows. Given values are once, few, many or a class for expanded clones.

D gene,CDR3 length,J gene,V gene,clone size,CDR3 DNA,CDR3 protein
-,16,TRBJ1-2,TRBV4-3,-,TGCGCCAGCAGCCAAGATTGGACTGGGGCTAACTATGGCTACACCTTC,CASSQDWTGANYGYTF
TRBD1,16,TRBJ1-5,TRBV3-1,-,TGTGCCAGCAGCCAACGGTTCGACAGGGCGACGCAGCCCCAGCATTTT,CASSQRFDRATQPQHF
-,13,TRBJ1-1,TRBV3-1,-,TGTGCCAGCAGCCAAGGTGACCGCACTGAAGCTTTCTTT,CASSQGDRTEAFF
-,18,TRBJ2-2,TRBV6-2/TRBV6-3,-,TGTGCCAGCAGGGGAAATTTGTTTCGAACGCGAGACACCGGGGAGCTGTTTTTT,CASRGNLFRTRDTGELFF
TRBD2,16,TRBJ2-2,TRBV4-1,-,TGCGCCAGCAGCCAAGATAAACTAGCGGGCCCCGGGGAGCTGTTTTTT,CASSQDKLAGPGELFF
-,12,TRBJ1-1,TRBV29-1,few,TGCAGCGTTCGAGGCGAACGCGAAGGGGCTTTCTTT,CSVRGEREGAFF
TRBD2,14,TRBJ2-7,TRBV20-1,-,TGCAGTGCTTCCCTGACTAGCGGGAGCAACGAGCAGTACTTC,CSASLTSGSNEQYF
-,11,TRBJ1-2,TRBV4-3,-,TGCGCCAGCAGCAGGGGTGGTGGCTACACCTTC,CASSRGGGYTF
-,16,TRBJ2-1,TRBV3-1,-,TGTGCCAGCAGCCTCAACGGCTTGCAGAGCTACAATGAGCAGTTCTTC,CASSLNGLQSYNEQFF
TRBD2,15,TRBJ2-7,TRBV2,-,TGTGCCAGCAGTGAGCGGGGGACTAGCTCCTACGAGCAGTACTTC,CASSERGTSSYEQYF
-,10,TRBJ2-5,TRBV18,once,TGTGCCAGCTCCGAAGAGACCCAGTACTTC,CASSEETQYF
-,15,TRBJ2-5,TRBV27,-,TGTGCCAGCCTCACATATCGGGGCAGCCAAGAGACCCAGTACTTC,CASLTYRGSQETQYF
-,14,TRBJ1-2,TRBV7-9,-,TGTGCCAGCAGCTTACTTCCCGCCAACTATGGCTACACCTTC,CASSLLPANYGYTF
-,14,TRBJ2-2,TRBV3-1,-,TGTGCCAGCAGCCAAGAACCCTACACCGGGGAGCTGTTTTTT,CASSQEPYTGELFF
-,13,TRBJ2-3,TRBV5-1,-,TGCGCCAGCAGCGTCCAAGTGTTAGATACGCAGTATTTT,CASSVQVLDTQYF
-,14,TRBJ1-6,TRBV7-2,-,TGTGCCAGCAGCTCCGCCAGGGAGAGTTCACCCCTCCACTTT,CASSSARESSPLHF
-,13,TRBJ1-2,TRBV7-2,-,TGTGCCAGCAGCTCAGGGTCGTTCTATGGCTACACCTTC,CASSSGSFYGYTF
TRBD1,14,TRBJ2-3,TRBV5-1,-,TGCGCCAGCAGCTTGGGACAGGGGGGGGATACGCAGTATTTT,CASSLGQGGDTQYF
-,14,TRBJ1-1,TRBV2,-,TGTGCCAGCACGTTTATACCAGGGGAGGCTGAAGCTTTCTTT,CASTFIPGEAEAFF
-,13,TRBJ1-1,TRBV29-1,-,TGCAGCGTCGAGGGACTCTACGAAGCTGAAGCTTTCTTT,CSVEGLYEAEAFF
-,14,TRBJ2-6,TRBV9,-,TGTGCCAGCAGCGTAGGGACTGGGGCCAACGTCCTGACTTTC,CASSVGTGANVLTF
-,14,TRBJ2-5,TRBV9,-,TGTGCCAGCAGCCCCCGGGGGGCCCCAGAGACCCAGTACTTC,CASSPRGAPETQYF
TRBD2,15,TRBJ2-1,TRBV28,-,TGTGCCAGCACCCGGCCGACTAGCGGTTACAATGAGCAGTTCTTC,CASTRPTSGYNEQFF